These 18 T cell receptor beta chains came from one sample sequenced in a study of T cells in narcolepsy. Assay used: immunoSEQ multiplex PCR; TCRdb lists only in-frame clones, some missing. The sample consists of fewer than 35,000 clones, under 85% of them appearing once. The specimen sequenced was CD45RA- memory CD4+ T cells from PBMCs. Receptors originate from a human donor with narcolepsy.

This clone was seen repeatedly, ten times or more. The CDR3 region has the DNA TGTGCCAGCAGCTTGGCCGGGGGGTACGGGGTACGCTCCTACGAGCAGTACTTC. The encoded protein is CASSLAGGYGVRSYEQYF. This chain joins TRBV5-6 and TRBJ2-7; TRBD2 matches at 7 bases. Germline lookup yields CDR1 SGHDT and CDR2 YYEEEE. Unmatched junction bases numbered 12, after V lost 0 bases and J lost 0 bases. The CDR3 is 18 amino acids.

The rearrangement uses TRBV19 and TRBJ2-4; 7 bases are shared with TRBD2. The J segment lost 2 bases and the V segment lost 4 bases, leaving 11 bases of the junction unmatched. The CDR3 consists of 17 residues. CDR1 LNHDA and CDR2 SQIVND come from the germline V gene (reference sequence). DNA of the CDR3: TGTGCCAGTAGTACCCGTCGGGCGGGGGTTACCAAAAACATTCAGTACTTC. Its protein is CASSTRRAGVTKNIQYF.

The rearrangement uses TRBV25-1 and TRBJ1-4, with D possibly being TRBD1 (5 bases). This CDR3 is built from 13 residues. Germline lookup yields CDR1 MGHDK and CDR2 SYGVNS. The V and J ends lost 1 base and 9 bases respectively, with 9 bases between them. CDR3 in amino acids: CASSEFGAQKLFF. The CDR3 DNA reads as TGTGCCAGCAGTGAATTTGGGGCCCAAAAACTGTTTTTT.

This clone was recorded a few times. The chain employs TRBV7-9 and TRBJ2-7; 8 nucleotides align to TRBD1. The CDR3 totals 15 residues. Germline V gene data show CDR1 as SEHNR and CDR2 as FQNEAQ (reference sequence). Trimming cost V 0 bases and J 4 bases; bases outside gene matches: 5. The CDR3 spells CASSLARGRGYEQYF. CDR3 bases: TGTGCCAGCAGCTTAGCCAGGGGGCGCGGGTACGAGCAGTACTTC. Looking up the rest from reference TRBV7-9 and TRBJ2-7 gives the full variable domain: DTGVSQNPRHKITKRGQNVTFRCDPISEHNRLYWYRQTLGQGPEFLTYFQNEAQLEKSRLLSDRFSAERPKGSFSTLEIQRTEQGDSAMYLCASSLARGRGYEQYFGPGTRLTVT.

This chain uses TRBV6-1 with TRBJ2-7, with unresolved D. CDR1 and CDR2 (germline): MNHNS, SASEGT. The CDR3 covers 12 residues. V lost 10 bases and J 2 bases, leaving 12 bases between the germline ends. The CDR3 nucleotides are TGTGCCACCAGGCAGGACCCCTACGAGCAGTACTTC. It codes for CATRQDPYEQYF.

This chain links TRBV2 with TRBJ2-3; no reliable D call. This CDR3 contains 14 residues. Trimming cost V 6 bases and J 3 bases, with 13 bases left between them. Looked up from germline, CDR1 is SNHLY and CDR2 is FYNNEI. CDR3 DNA: TGTGCCAGCAGGGTGAGCCCGGCGACAGATACGCAGTATTTT. As protein: CASRVSPATDTQYF. The full variable domain, its missing parts supplied by reference TRBV2 and TRBJ2-3, is EPEVTQTPSHQVTQMGQEVILRCVPISNHLYFYWYRQILGQKVEFLVSFYNNEISEKSEIFDDQFSVERPDGSNFTLKIRSTKLEDSAMYFCASRVSPATDTQYFGPGTRLTVL.

CDR3 DNA sequence: TGCGCCAGCAGCTTGGGAGTGGTGGGTTATGGCTACACCTTC. Residues: CASSLGVVGYGYTF. The chain uses TRBV5-1 and TRBJ1-2; no clear D gene. This CDR3 has 14 amino acids. The ends were cut back, 0 bases at V and 5 bases at J, with 11 bases in the middle. Germline V gene lookup returns CDR1 SGHRS and CDR2 YFSETQ.

The chain combines TRBV19 with TRBJ1-1; D ambiguous. Germline CDR1 reads LNHDA; CDR2 reads SQIVND (reference sequence). The V end was cut by 3 bases, the J end by 14 bases, with 16 bases between. This CDR3 contains 12 residues. This CDR3 is CASSIGEHIKFF. The CDR3 nucleotides are TGTGCCAGTAGTATCGGAGAACACATCAAGTTCTTT.

The chain carries TRBV9 and TRBJ2-2; D possibly corresponds to TRBD1 (6 bases). With 4 bases removed from V and 3 bases from J, the gap between germline ends came to 13 bases. The CDR3 is made up of 15 amino acids. Germline V gene data show CDR1 as SGDLS and CDR2 as YYNGEE. CDR3 coding DNA: TGTGCCAGCAGCCCCAGGGGCGCCGACACCGGGGAGCTGTTTTTT. Its protein product is CASSPRGADTGELFF. Variable domain in full (rest from reference TRBV9 and TRBJ2-2): DSGVTQTPKHLITATGQRVTLRCSPRSGDLSVYWYQQSLDQGLQFLIQYYNGEERAKGNILERFSAQQFPDLHSELNLSSLELGDSALYFCASSPRGADTGELFFGEGSRLTVL.

The V call is TRBV19, the J call TRBJ1-2; D remains unclear. The CDR3 contains 17 residues. With 5 bases removed from V and 4 bases from J, the gap between germline ends came to 23 bases. In germline, CDR1 is LNHDA, CDR2 SQIVND (reference sequence). This chain's CDR3 is CASSVSEANRKTYGYTF. The CDR3, as DNA: TGTGCCAGTAGTGTGTCGGAGGCAAATCGAAAGACCTATGGCTACACCTTC.

The chain couples TRBV7-3 to TRBJ2-5; D may correspond to TRBD1 or TRBD2 (5 bases each). Trimming stripped 5 bases from V and 5 bases from J, with 12 bases between. The CDR3 covers 13 residues. Germline CDR1 is SGHTA and CDR2 is FQGTGA. CDR3 amino acids: CASSRGAGETQYF. CDR3 nucleotides: TGTGCCAGCAGCCGGGGTGCAGGGGAGACCCAGTACTTC.

V usage is TRBV12-5 and J usage is TRBJ2-1; unclear D gene. Germline CDR1 and CDR2: LGHNT and FRNRAP. The V and J ends lost 7 bases and 4 bases respectively, with 14 bases between them. The CDR3 consists of 14 residues. CDR3 sequence: CASAHPARYNEQFF. CDR3 in DNA: TGTGCTAGTGCCCACCCGGCCCGATACAATGAGCAGTTCTTC.

The rearrangement uses TRBV7-9 and TRBJ2-5, with a tentative D call TRBD1 (6 bases). The DNA end is more similar to TRBJ2-7, so the J call may be wrong. Germline CDR1 SEHNR, CDR2 FQNEAQ (reference sequence). The CDR3 extends over 13 amino acids. CDR3 residues: CASSPRGPYEQYF. CDR3 nucleotide sequence: TGTGCCAGCAGCCCCAGGGGCCCTTACGAGCAGTACTTC.

The chain combines TRBV7-9 with TRBJ1-1; weak D call: TRBD1 (6 bases). The CDR3 has 15 amino acids. Germline V gives CDR1 SEHNR, CDR2 FQNEAQ (reference sequence). V lost 4 bases, J lost 1 base, and 13 bases lay in between. CDR3 nucleotides: TGTGCCAGCAGCTCAAAGGGGGGGGAGAACACTGAAGCTTTCTTT. Protein sequence: CASSSKGGENTEAFF.

A word on this clone: Within the sample, other DNA sequences also encode this same CDR3. V usage is TRBV27 and J usage is TRBJ2-3, with TRBD2 matching 13 bases. Germline values: CDR1 MNHEY, CDR2 SMNVEV (reference sequence). CDR3 size: 20 residues. V was clipped by 6 bases and J by 0 bases; unmatched bases: 15. The CDR3 DNA is TGTGCCAGCAGCGACCGAAAACTAGCGGGGGGGCCCTCTAGCACAGATACGCAGTATTTT. Protein: CASSDRKLAGGPSSTDTQYF.

Only a few counts were recorded for this clone. V usage is TRBV7-9 and J usage is TRBJ1-4, with 8 bases identical to TRBD1. The CDR3 runs 14 residues. Germline V gene lookup returns CDR1 SEHNR and CDR2 FQNEAQ (reference sequence). After removal of 5 bases from V and 7 bases from J, the junction contained 6 bases not matched to a gene. Here the CDR3 DNA reads TGTGCCAGCAGCCCCGGACAGGGAGGTGAAAAACTGTTTTTT. Amino acids: CASSPGQGGEKLFF.

This clone appeared once. The chain links TRBV5-1 to TRBJ2-2; D is undetermined. Trimming cost V 2 bases and J 6 bases, with 20 bases left between them. CDR3 length equals 17 residues. Per germline, CDR1 SGHRS and CDR2 YFSETQ. The CDR3 loop reads CASSFTDTATGAGELFF. The CDR3 DNA is TGCGCCAGCAGCTTTACGGATACCGCGACGGGCGCCGGGGAGCTGTTTTTT.

This sequence joins TRBV6-1 and TRBJ2-1; D is undetermined. This CDR3 is 14 amino acids long. Germline CDR1 and CDR2: MNHNS and SASEGT. Trimming shortened V by 11 bases and J by 0 bases, and 14 bases separated the two germline ends. The CDR3, as DNA: TGTGCCTCCTCGGGCCTCAGCTCCTACAATGAGCAGTTCTTC. It is translated as CASSGLSSYNEQFF.